These 9 T cell receptor beta chains came from one sample sequenced in a study of shared clonotypes between healthy human individuals. Some clones are missing from TCRdb's copy, which holds only in-frame ones; the method was immunoSEQ multiplex PCR. The sample records approximately 1,500,000 clones, 95% to 99% being singletons. Sequenced input: naive CD4+ T cells sorted from blood. Subset noted: CD45RA+ positively selected. The receptor source for this set is a man aged 25 to 40 in good health.

This chain uses TRBV6-5 with TRBJ2-3; 8 bases align to TRBD2. CDR1 is MNHEY, CDR2 SVGAGI, per germline. After removal of 10 bases from V and 1 base from J, the junction contained 4 bases not matched to a gene. The CDR3 runs 13 residues. CDR3 residues: CAIRREGTDTQYF. CDR3 DNA sequence: TGTGCCATCCGGCGGGAGGGCACAGATACGCAGTATTTT.

V usage is TRBV6-5 and J usage is TRBJ1-1; a possible D gene is TRBD1 (5 bases). Germline-derived CDR1 and CDR2 are MNHEY and SVGAGI. The germline V and J ends were trimmed by 4 bases and 3 bases, with 15 bases remaining between them. The CDR3 consists of 15 residues. CDR3 sequence (DNA): TGTGCCAGCAGTTTCCCGGGGAGGGGAGACACTGAAGCTTTCTTT. Translated, it gives CASSFPGRGDTEAFF.

This clone showed up just once. V usage is TRBV18 and J usage is TRBJ2-7; 7 nucleotides align to TRBD2. Germline CDR1 KGHSH, CDR2 LQKENI. V dropped 2 bases and J dropped 6; count of bases not matched to a gene: 7. The CDR3 totals 14 residues. The CDR3 DNA is TGTGCCAGCTCACCATTGACGGGAGGTACCGAGCAGTACTTC. Amino acid sequence: CASSPLTGGTEQYF. Looking up the rest from reference TRBV18 and TRBJ2-7 gives the full variable domain: NAGVMQNPRHLVRRRGQEARLRCSPMKGHSHVYWYRQLPEEGLKFMVYLQKENIIDESGMPKERFSAEFPKEGPSILRIQQVVRGDSAAYFCASSPLTGGTEQYFGPGTRLTVT.

The rearrangement links TRBV7-8 to TRBJ2-7; 7 bases align to TRBD1. Looked up from germline, CDR1 is SGHVS and CDR2 is FQNEAQ. The length of the CDR3 is 18 residues. With 5 bases clipped from V and 0 bases from J, the junction kept 16 bases outside the gene matches. This chain's CDR3 is CASSLTRGTAVSSYEQYF. The CDR3 DNA reads as TGTGCCAGCAGCCTAACAAGAGGGACAGCCGTAAGCTCCTACGAGCAGTACTTC.

About this clone itself: Other DNA sequences in the sample encode the same CDR3. J is TRBJ2-7 and V is TRBV7-2; tentatively, D is TRBD1 (6 bases). The germline CDR1 and CDR2 sequences are SGHTA and FQGNSA. The CDR3 is made up of 15 amino acids. V shed 3 bases and J shed 0 bases, with 12 bases lying between them. This chain's CDR3 is CASSLVGQSSYEQYF. CDR3 nucleotide sequence: TGTGCCAGCAGCTTGGTCGGACAGAGCTCCTACGAGCAGTACTTC.

This clone was seen a single time. The genes are TRBV7-9 and TRBJ2-7, with D tentatively TRBD2 (6 bases). The CDR3 spans 14 residues. Trimming took 4 bases from V and 0 from J, leaving 10 bases between them. Germline assignment: CDR1 SEHNR and CDR2 FQNEAQ (reference sequence). The CDR3 region is CASSSGGTSYEQYF. CDR3 DNA sequence: TGTGCCAGCAGCTCTGGAGGGACCTCCTACGAGCAGTACTTC.

V is TRBV7-9 and J is TRBJ2-1; 7 bases agree with TRBD2. The CDR3 loop spans 14 amino acids. CDR1 is SEHNR, CDR2 FQNEAQ, per germline (reference sequence). The trim removed 1 base at V and 5 bases at J, leaving 2 bases unmatched. The CDR3 DNA sequence: TGTGCCAGCAGCTTAGGACTAGCCCACAATGAGCAGTTCTTC. It specifies CASSLGLAHNEQFF.

The chain carries TRBV29-1 and TRBJ2-1; D gene ambiguous. Trimming left V 0 bases short and J 7 bases short, with 13 bases between. The CDR3 loop spans 14 amino acids. Germline CDR1 is SQVTM and CDR2 is ANQGSEA. The CDR3 coding sequence is TGCAGCGTTGAAGATCGCTTGGTTTGGAATGAGCAGTTCTTC. It codes for CSVEDRLVWNEQFF.

The chain couples TRBV28 to TRBJ1-1, with 8 bases fitting TRBD1. This CDR3 has 14 residues. CDR1 is MDHEN and CDR2 is SYDVKM in the germline V gene. With V trimmed by 3 bases and J by 6 bases, 6 bases remained unmatched. CDR3 DNA sequence: TGTGCCAGCAGTTTGCCCCCAGGGGGCGCTGAAGCTTTCTTT. Translated, it gives CASSLPPGGAEAFF.